The present T cell receptor beta chain was sequenced within a study of CD8+CD57+ T cells in acquired aplastic anemia (dated by TCRdb to between 2017 and 2018). As for the study more broadly: DNA extracted from sorted CD4+ and CD8+ cells had a mean of approximately 3.5 ug, with a range of about 0.19 to 30 ug.

Genomic DNA was used as template for profiling of TCR beta VDJ combinations and CDR3 sequences. An Illumina HiSeq 2000 was the platform used for TCR repertoire sequencing. Regarding the original processing steps: Repertoire assessment relied on Simpson's diversity index, CDR3 size and DJ length profiles, and TRBV/TRBJ rearrangement plots. The most abundant DNA sequence in the deep sequencing data was defined as the immunodominant clone. CDR3 amino acid sequences were checked for sharing across subjects and were also compared against the VDJdb database and published repertoires. TCRdb cleaned the public reads at Q25 with fastp, built clones with MiXCR and kept in-frame beta chains. Rows with one shared CDR3 protein collapse into an entry with the most common genes and DNA. In this record, the V and J calls reflect TCRdb's handling and not the investigators' own analysis. For this sample the table gives 200,000 or so distinct CDR3 sequences, of which about three fifths were detected only once. The top ten hold under 60% of the sample.

Counted from cysteine to phenylalanine, this CDR3 has 14 amino acids. Only CDR3 DNA remains: 42 bases, in frame from the first base. V lost 8 bases and J lost 2 bases; the stretch between them is 14 bases long. CDR1 and CDR2 are drawn from the germline V gene: SGHVS, FQNEAQ. The paper as a whole reports these results and caveats: Although some 28 CD8+ CDR3 sequences were shared by patients and controls, these sequences appeared highly expressed in patients and within the immunodominant clones of patients. Patients and healthy controls showed no significant difference in CD8+ Simpson's diversity (P=0.060).

The study deep-sequenced TCR repertoires of sorted CD4+ and CD8+ blood T cells from severe aplastic anemia patients and healthy subjects. Ficoll-Paque density gradient centrifugation was used to isolate peripheral blood mononuclear cells. Before DNA extraction, CD4+ and CD8+ T cells were sorted by FACS or by magnetic beads. Points on this clonotype: Its recognized antigen is unknown. The record has no base qualities; no much larger clone is one base away.

The clonotype comes from a human donor with severe aplastic anemia or a healthy control (not recorded which). The chain is made from TRBV7-8 and TRBJ2-3; a tentative D call is TRBD2 (6 bases match). Sequenced: sorted CD4+, CD8+, or CD8+CD57+ T cells (not recorded which) from PBMCs. The CDR3 in this case is CASSPGVVTDTQYF. The bases read TGTGCCAGCTCCCCGGGGGTTGTCACAGATACGCAGTATTTT. Beyond the CDR3, the reference TRBV7-8 and TRBJ2-3 genes provide the residues; the full variable domain reads: GAGVSQSPRYKVAKRGQDVALRCDPISGHVSLFWYQQALGQGPEFLTYFQNEAQLDKSGLPSDRFFAERPEGSVSTLKIQRTQQEDSAVYLCASSPGVVTDTQYFGPGTRLTVL.